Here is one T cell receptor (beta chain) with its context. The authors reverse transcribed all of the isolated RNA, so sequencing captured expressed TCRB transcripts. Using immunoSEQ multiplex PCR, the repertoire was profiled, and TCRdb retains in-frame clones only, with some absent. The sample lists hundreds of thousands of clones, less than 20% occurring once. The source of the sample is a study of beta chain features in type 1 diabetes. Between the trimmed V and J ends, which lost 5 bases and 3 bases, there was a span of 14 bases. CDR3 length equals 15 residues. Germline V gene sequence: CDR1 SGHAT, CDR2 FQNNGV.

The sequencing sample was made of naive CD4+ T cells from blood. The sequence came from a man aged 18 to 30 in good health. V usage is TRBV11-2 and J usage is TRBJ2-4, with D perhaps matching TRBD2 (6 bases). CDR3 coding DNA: TGTGCCAGCAGCCCAGGCGGGGTTGGCAAAAACATTCAGTACTTC. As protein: CASSPGGVGKNIQYF.